This is a list of T cell receptor beta chains from one sample in a study of cytomegalovirus exposure and HLA in healthy donors. The table came from immunoSEQ multiplex PCR; TCRdb's copy has only in-frame clones and leaves some out. The data contain some 150,000 clones, over 75% of them singletons. The source material was PBMCs. The receptors shown here come from a man in his forties in good health and CMV-seronegative. CDR3s include the opening cysteine and the closing phenylalanine or tryptophan. D genes are given only for firm matches.

v_call: TRBV7-2; j_call: TRBJ2-5; cdr3_length: 14; d_call: TRBD2; cdr3_aa: CASSFRRGGLGEYF; cdr3_nt: TGTGCCAGCAGCTTCCGGCGGGGGGGCTTAGGGGAGTACTTC
v_call: TRBV4-3; j_call: TRBJ2-5; cdr3_length: 14; d_call: .; cdr3_aa: CASSLLTGGETQYF; cdr3_nt: TGCGCCAGCAGCCTGCTGACAGGCGGGGAGACCCAGTACTTC
v_call: TRBV4-1; j_call: TRBJ2-5; cdr3_length: 14; d_call: .; cdr3_aa: CASSQGGPQETQYF; cdr3_nt: TGCGCCAGCAGCCAAGGGGGCCCCCAAGAGACCCAGTACTTC
v_call: TRBV29-1; j_call: TRBJ1-2; cdr3_length: 13; d_call: .; cdr3_aa: CSVPYLGMGGYTF; cdr3_nt: TGCAGCGTTCCATACCTCGGGATGGGAGGCTACACCTTC
v_call: TRBV5-1; j_call: TRBJ2-1; cdr3_length: 12; d_call: TRBD2; cdr3_aa: CASMLAGNEQFF; cdr3_nt: TGCGCCAGCATGCTAGCGGGGAATGAGCAGTTCTTC
v_call: TRBV28; j_call: TRBJ2-7; cdr3_length: 16; d_call: .; cdr3_aa: CASSLTGTPRQYEQYF; cdr3_nt: TGTGCCAGCAGTCTCACCGGGACTCCCCGTCAATACGAGCAGTACTTC
v_call: TRBV11-2; j_call: TRBJ2-3; cdr3_length: 16; d_call: .; cdr3_aa: CASSPGALPSTDTQYF; cdr3_nt: TGTGCCAGCAGCCCCGGTGCGTTGCCTAGCACAGATACGCAGTATTTT
v_call: TRBV2; j_call: TRBJ1-6; cdr3_length: 16; d_call: TRBD1; cdr3_aa: CASRLGQGAGNSPLHF; cdr3_nt: TGTGCCAGCAGACTGGGACAGGGGGCGGGAAATTCACCCCTCCACTTT
v_call: TRBV19; j_call: TRBJ1-5; cdr3_length: 15; d_call: .; cdr3_aa: CASSISVWSNQPQHF; cdr3_nt: TGTGCCAGTAGTATCTCGGTATGGAGCAATCAGCCCCAGCATTTT
v_call: TRBV2; j_call: TRBJ1-6; cdr3_length: 16; d_call: .; cdr3_aa: CASSEYGDTNNSPLHF; cdr3_nt: TGTGCCAGCAGTGAGTACGGAGATACAAATAATTCACCCCTCCACTTT
v_call: TRBV2; j_call: TRBJ2-7; cdr3_length: 12; d_call: .; cdr3_aa: CASSVTGSEQHF; cdr3_nt: TGTGCCAGCAGTGTTACAGGGAGCGAGCAGCACTTC
v_call: TRBV5-1; j_call: TRBJ1-2; cdr3_length: 16; d_call: TRBD1; cdr3_aa: CASSLAASRGKNGYTF; cdr3_nt: TGCGCCAGCAGCTTGGCGGCTTCCAGGGGGAAGAATGGCTACACCTTC
v_call: TRBV28; j_call: TRBJ1-1; cdr3_length: 13; d_call: .; cdr3_aa: CASRSWGRTEAFF; cdr3_nt: TGTGCCAGCCGATCGTGGGGGAGGACTGAAGCTTTCTTT
v_call: TRBV5-5; j_call: TRBJ2-7; cdr3_length: 14; d_call: .; cdr3_aa: CASTRQESGYEQYF; cdr3_nt: TGTGCCAGCACCCGACAGGAGTCGGGGTACGAGCAGTACTTC
v_call: TRBV10-3; j_call: TRBJ1-5; cdr3_length: 14; d_call: .; cdr3_aa: CAISGQPSNQPQHF; cdr3_nt: TGTGCCATCAGTGGACAGCCTAGCAATCAGCCCCAGCATTTT
v_call: TRBV30; j_call: TRBJ1-5; cdr3_length: 12; d_call: .; cdr3_aa: CAWEEQGQPQHF; cdr3_nt: TGTGCCTGGGAGGAGCAGGGCCAGCCCCAGCATTTT